This T cell receptor beta chain was sequenced in a study of blood T cell repertoires in COVID-19. Study summary: The study drew acute and convalescent COVID-19 samples from the United States, Italy and Spain. In each case, the material was cDNA or gDNA derived from T cells, B-cell-depleted T cells, or PBMCs.

The V gene end was trimmed by 2 bases and the J gene end by 1 base; junction bases not matched to a gene: 9. This CDR3 has 18 residues. CDR1 and CDR2 from the germline V gene are SEHNR and FQNEAQ (reference sequence). Source study methods: Quantification of nucleated cells was approximated via reference gene primer amplification. The repertoire was sequenced with immunoSEQ multiplex PCR; TCRdb's copy has only in-frame clones and lacks some. D and trimming come from the DNA, and the V and J calls and clone size come from that table. The repertoire has a few hundred thousand clones, more than 75% of them found once; the top ten carry about 1%.

The source is a woman in her thirties or forties who had recovered from COVID-19. Sequences were obtained from peripheral blood. V and J are TRBV7-9 and TRBJ2-5, with 11 nucleotides matching TRBD2. The CDR3 nucleotides read TGTGCCAGCAGCTTACCCAAACTAGCGGGAGTGCCCCAAGAGACCCAGTACTTC. Its translation: CASSLPKLAGVPQETQYF.